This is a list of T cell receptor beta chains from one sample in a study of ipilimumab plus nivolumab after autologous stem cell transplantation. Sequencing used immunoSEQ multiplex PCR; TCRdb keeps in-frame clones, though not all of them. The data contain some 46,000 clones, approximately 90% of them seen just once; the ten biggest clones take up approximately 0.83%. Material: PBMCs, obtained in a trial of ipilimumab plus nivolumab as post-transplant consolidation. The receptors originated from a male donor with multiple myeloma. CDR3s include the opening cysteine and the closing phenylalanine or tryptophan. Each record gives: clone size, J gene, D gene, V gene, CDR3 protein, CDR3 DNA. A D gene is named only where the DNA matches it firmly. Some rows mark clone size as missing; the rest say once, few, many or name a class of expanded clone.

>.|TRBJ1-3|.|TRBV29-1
CSVSRAHSGNTIYF
TGCAGCGTCAGCAGGGCCCACTCTGGAAACACCATATATTTT
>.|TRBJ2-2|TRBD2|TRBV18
CASSPTSGNTGELFF
TGTGCCAGCTCACCAACTAGCGGGAACACCGGGGAGCTGTTTTTT
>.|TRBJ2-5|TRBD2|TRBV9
CASLGGLAGVGEETQYF
TGTGCCAGCCTAGGTGGGCTAGCGGGAGTTGGAGAAGAGACCCAGTACTTC
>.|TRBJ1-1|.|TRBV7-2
CASSFTGNTEAFF
TGTGCCAGCAGCTTCACAGGGAACACTGAAGCTTTCTTT
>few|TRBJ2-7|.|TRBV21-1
CASRPLIRTRHF
TGTGCCAGCAGACCTCTAATCAGGACTAGGCACTTC
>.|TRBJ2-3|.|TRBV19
CASSTGLHTDTQYF
TGTGCCAGTAGTACTGGACTCCACACAGATACGCAGTATTTT
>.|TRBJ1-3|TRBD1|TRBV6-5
CASSSPGGRGNTIYF
TGTGCCAGCAGCTCCCCAGGGGGCCGTGGAAACACCATATATTTT
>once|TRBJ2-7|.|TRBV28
CASLRTTRDEQYF
TGTGCCAGCTTACGGACGACGCGAGACGAGCAGTACTTC
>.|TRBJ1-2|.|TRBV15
CATSRDRQHYGYTF
TGTGCCACCAGCAGAGATCGACAGCACTATGGCTACACCTTC
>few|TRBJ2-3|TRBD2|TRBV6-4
CASRTSGTDTQYF
TGTGCCAGCAGAACTAGCGGTACAGATACGCAGTATTTT